The 14 T cell receptor beta chains below were found in one sample sequenced in a study of monozygotic twins with inflammatory bowel disease. TCRdb re-called the 5' RACE reads; every CDR3 protein appears as one record, without DNA. In total, the table holds approximately 400,000 distinct CDR3 sequences. The sequencing sample was made of blood. The receptor set was obtained from a human donor with ulcerative colitis or Crohn's disease, or a healthy co-twin of an affected twin (not recorded which).

The rearrangement joins TRBV5-1 to TRBJ1-1. Germline lookup yields CDR1 SGHRS and CDR2 YFSETQ. CDR3 size: 15 residues. The CDR3 loop is CASSPNSLGNTEAFF. The complete variable domain, with remaining parts taken from reference TRBV5-1 and TRBJ1-1, reads KAGVTQTPRYLIKTRGQQVTLSCSPISGHRSVSWYQQTPGQGLQFLFEYFSETQRNKGNFPGRFSGRQFSNSRSEMNVSTLELGDSALYLCASSPNSLGNTEAFFGQGTRLTVV.

The chain is built from TRBV4-1 and TRBJ2-7; TCRdb returns TRBD1, unconfirmable since there is no DNA. The length of the CDR3 is 14 residues. In germline, CDR1 is MGHRA, CDR2 YSYEKL. CDR3 protein: CASSRVWDNYEQYF.

V gene TRBV30 combines with J gene TRBJ2-2; as DNA is missing, the TRBD1 call by TCRdb cannot be tested. Germline V gene lookup returns CDR1 GTSNPN and CDR2 SVGIG (reference sequence). This CDR3 is built from 14 residues. This chain's CDR3 is CACQGQLNTGELFF.

The chain recombines TRBV6-5 with TRBJ1-2. This CDR3 is built from 11 residues. CDR1 is MNHEY, CDR2 SVGAGI, per germline. This chain's CDR3 is CASSDRWGYTF.

The gene calls are TRBV7-9 and TRBJ2-7; TCRdb names TRBD2, which stays unverified in the absence of DNA. The CDR3 extends over 16 amino acids. Germline-derived CDR1 and CDR2 are SEHNR and FQNEAQ (reference sequence). CDR3 sequence reads: CASSKGLAGEPYEQYF.

This chain links TRBV5-6 with TRBJ2-2. The germline V gene has CDR1 SGHDT and CDR2 YYEEEE. The length of the CDR3 is 14 residues. The CDR3 region is CASSPSSSTGELFF. The variable domain in full, with the rest retrieved from reference TRBV5-6 and TRBJ2-2, is DAGVTQSPTHLIKTRGQQVTLRCSPKSGHDTVSWYQQALGQGPQFIFQYYEEEERQRGNFPDRFSGHQFPNYSSELNVNALLLGDSALYLCASSPSSSTGELFFGEGSRLTVL.

The rearrangement uses TRBV18 and TRBJ1-2. CDR3 length: 17 residues. CDR1 KGHSH and CDR2 LQKENI come from the germline V gene. The CDR3 here is CASSPPSRRANNYGYTF.

This sequence joins TRBV4-1 and TRBJ2-7; TCRdb lists TRBD1, though no DNA is available to test this call. Germline-derived CDR1 and CDR2 are MGHRA and YSYEKL. The CDR3 runs 14 residues. The chain's CDR3 is CASSQVGVAYEQYF.

The CDR3 here is CASSAAGAHEQYF. V gene TRBV28 combines with J gene TRBJ2-7; TCRdb indicates TRBD1, and absent DNA this call remains unverified. From germline, CDR1 is MDHEN and CDR2 SYDVKM. The CDR3 is made up of 13 amino acids. The whole variable domain, remainder taken from reference TRBV28 and TRBJ2-7, is DVKVTQSSRYLVKRTGEKVFLECVQDMDHENMFWYRQDPGLGLRLIYFSYDVKMKEKGDIPEGYSVSREKKERFSLILESASTNQTSMYLCASSAAGAHEQYFGPGTRLTVT.

The gene calls are TRBV20-1 and TRBJ1-1; TCRdb lists TRBD1, though no DNA is available to test this call. CDR1 is DFQATT, CDR2 SNEGSKA, per germline (reference sequence). The CDR3 has 14 amino acids. The CDR3 protein is CSARTATMNTEAFF.

The genes are TRBV20-1 and TRBJ2-1; TCRdb gives TRBD2 as the D gene, but with no DNA this cannot be confirmed. The CDR3 runs to 15 residues. Germline V lookup: CDR1 DFQATT, CDR2 SNEGSKA (reference sequence). The CDR3 protein is CSVNSGVSSYNEQFF.

This rearrangement joins TRBV20-1 to TRBJ1-5; TCRdb gives TRBD1 as the D gene, but with no DNA this cannot be confirmed. The CDR3 has 19 amino acids. Looked up from germline, CDR1 is DFQATT and CDR2 is SNEGSKA (reference sequence). The chain's CDR3 is CSARVGISFTTDNNQPQHF.

This chain uses TRBV20-1 with TRBJ1-4. This CDR3 spans 16 amino acids. Germline-derived CDR1 and CDR2 are DFQATT and SNEGSKA (reference sequence). CDR3 sequence reads: CSARDLKKSQNEKLFF.

The chain uses TRBV6-6 and TRBJ1-2; checking the TCRdb D call of TRBD1 is not possible without DNA. Per germline, CDR1 MNHNY and CDR2 SVGAGI (reference sequence). The CDR3 has 12 amino acids. CDR3 protein: CASSSGLAGYTF.